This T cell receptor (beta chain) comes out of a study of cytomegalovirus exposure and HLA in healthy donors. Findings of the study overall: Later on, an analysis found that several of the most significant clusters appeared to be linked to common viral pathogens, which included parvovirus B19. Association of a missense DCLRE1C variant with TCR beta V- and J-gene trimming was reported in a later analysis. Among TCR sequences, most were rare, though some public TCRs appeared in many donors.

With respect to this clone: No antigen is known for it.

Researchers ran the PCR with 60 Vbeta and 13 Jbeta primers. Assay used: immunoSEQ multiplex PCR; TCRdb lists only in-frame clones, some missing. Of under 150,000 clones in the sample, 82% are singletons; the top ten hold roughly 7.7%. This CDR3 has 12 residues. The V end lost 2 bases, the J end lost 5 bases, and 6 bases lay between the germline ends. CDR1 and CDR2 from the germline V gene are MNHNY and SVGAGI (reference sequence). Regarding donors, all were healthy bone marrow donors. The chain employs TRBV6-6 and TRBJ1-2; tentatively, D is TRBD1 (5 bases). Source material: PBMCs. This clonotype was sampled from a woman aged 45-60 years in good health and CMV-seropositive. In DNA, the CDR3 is TGTGCCAGCAGTTACGACAGATATGGCTACACCTTC. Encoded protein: CASSYDRYGYTF.